The 2 T cell receptor beta chains below come from one sample, sequenced in a study of lung T cells in sarcoidosis with Löfgren's syndrome. TCRdb analysed the reads with MiXCR anew, one entry per CDR3 protein. This table has fewer than 80,000 distinct CDR3 sequences, about 20% appearing once. Input material: CD4+ T cells from PBMCs. Source of these receptors: a human donor with sarcoidosis (Löfgren's syndrome or another form), or a control subject (not recorded which).

Comment on this clonotype: This may arise from a read error, as a much more abundant clone is one base away. This chain links TRBV6-2 or TRBV6-3 with TRBJ1-1; perhaps TRBD1 as D (5 bases). Per germline, CDR1 MNHEY and CDR2 SVGEGT. Trimming pared 6 bases from V and 5 bases from J, leaving 13 bases between. CDR3 length: 13 residues. CDR3 protein: CASRGPLGTEAFF. In DNA, the CDR3 is TGTGCCAGCAGGGGGCCCCTGGGGACTGAAGCTTTCTTT.

This clonotype was counted ten times or more. V is TRBV12-3 or TRBV12-4 and J is TRBJ2-3, with 11 bases lining up with TRBD1. V lost 4 bases, J lost 5 bases, and 8 bases stayed unmatched. The CDR3 is 16 residues long. CDR3 sequence (DNA): TGTGCCAGCAGTTCCCGGGACAGGGGGTTGGTAGATACGCAGTATTTT. This translates into CASSSRDRGLVDTQYF.